The T cell receptor beta chain under discussion was sequenced for a study of Ad26.COV2.S vaccination and SARS-CoV-2 variants. Background on the study: Intramuscular Ad26.COV2.S at 5x10^10 or 1x10^11 viral particles.

Treatment specified: some 19 received Ad26.COV2.S at low or high dose, single or two shots; 5 received placebo; per-sample allocation not given. Day 63 after the first injection of vaccine or placebo was the sampling time. Sequencing used immunoSEQ multiplex PCR; TCRdb keeps in-frame clones, though not all of them. Here the sample spans more than 350,000 clones, 90% being singletons. CDR1 is MNHEY, CDR2 SMNVEV, per germline (reference sequence). Trimming pared 2 bases from V and 6 bases from J, leaving 19 bases between. This CDR3 is built from 17 residues. The V call is TRBV27, the J call TRBJ2-2; D might be TRBD1 or TRBD2, each matching 6 bases. Material: peripheral blood, obtained in a trial of Ad26.COV2.S vaccine versus placebo. The source of this sequence is a person between 18 and 60 years old who received the Ad26.COV2.S COVID-19 vaccine or a placebo. The CDR3 spells CASSLRSTPGGSGELFF. The CDR3 region has the DNA TGTGCCAGCAGTTTAAGGTCCACACCCGGGGGCTCCGGGGAGCTGTTTTTT.